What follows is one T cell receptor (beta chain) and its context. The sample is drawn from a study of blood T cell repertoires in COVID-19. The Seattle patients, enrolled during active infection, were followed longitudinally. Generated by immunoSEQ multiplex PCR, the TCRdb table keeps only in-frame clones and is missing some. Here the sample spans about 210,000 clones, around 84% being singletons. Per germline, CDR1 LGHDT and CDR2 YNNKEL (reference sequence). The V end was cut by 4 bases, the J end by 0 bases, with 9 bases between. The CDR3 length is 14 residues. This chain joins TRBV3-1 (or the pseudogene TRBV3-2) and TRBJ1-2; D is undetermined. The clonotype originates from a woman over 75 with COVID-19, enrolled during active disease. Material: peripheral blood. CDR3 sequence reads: CASSPSGSNYGYTF. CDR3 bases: TGTGCCAGCAGCCCGTCGGGTTCTAACTATGGCTACACCTTC.